The clone carrying this T cell receptor beta chain appeared many times. Its specificity is not known. V lost 4 bases, J lost 2 bases, and 13 bases lay in between. The CDR3 sequence is 14 residues long. The germline gives CDR1 SGHDT, CDR2 YYEEEE. This record belongs to a study of CD8 T cells in ankylosing spondylitis. Notes on the study in general: Several highly homologous variants formed a TCR beta motif that appeared characteristic of ankylosing spondylitis blood. Reportedly, disease-linked clones are significantly enriched in ankylosing spondylitis patients' matched synovial fluid.

A quantitative 5'-RACE method, one with molecular barcodes, was used to make TCR beta libraries. Each CDR3 protein is one row after TCRdb ran MiXCR on the 5' RACE reads. The sample has some 200,000 distinct CDR3 sequences; about 7% are singletons. This chain connects TRBV5-6 to TRBJ2-7; tentatively, D is TRBD1 or TRBD2 (6 bases each). Sample: blood, either unsorted or a sorted T cell fraction (not recorded which). The TCR originated in a male donor with ankylosing spondylitis. The CDR3 region is CASSPSGDTYEQYF. For the CDR3, the DNA is TGTGCCAGCAGCCCATCGGGGGACACCTACGAGCAGTACTTC.